The 21 T cell receptor beta chains reported below all come from one sample, sequenced in a study of T-cell memory formation after mild COVID-19. In TCRdb, the 5' RACE reads were re-called with MiXCR into one record per CDR3 protein. Of some 62,000 distinct CDR3 sequences in the sample, 9.3% are singletons; the top ten hold around 1.1%. The specimen sequenced was PBMCs or a T cell subset sorted from them (not recorded which). The receptors derive from a man aged 18 to 35 who had mild COVID-19 (a few samples of this study predate the infection). Cell type and time point are not known.

V usage is TRBV4-3 and J usage is TRBJ2-6; D unclear. The ends were cut back, 8 bases at V and 4 bases at J, with 15 bases in the middle. Looked up from germline, CDR1 is LGHNA and CDR2 is YSLEER. The CDR3 sequence is 15 residues long. CDR3 region: CASPPLRRGANVLTF. CDR3 nucleotides: TGCGCCAGCCCCCCGCTCCGGAGAGGGGCCAACGTCCTGACTTTC.

The table lists this clonotype with a few counts. The chain recombines TRBV2 with TRBJ1-6; the D is unclear. Trimming took 1 base from V and 6 from J, leaving 4 bases between them. This CDR3 has 13 amino acids. CDR1 is SNHLY and CDR2 is FYNNEI in the germline V gene. The CDR3 protein is CASSEVSNSPLHF. In DNA, the CDR3 is TGTGCCAGCAGTGAAGTGTCTAATTCACCCCTCCACTTT.

The genes are TRBV6-5 and TRBJ1-4; D gene ambiguous. Looked up from germline, CDR1 is MNHEY and CDR2 is SVGAGI. The V end lost 4 bases, the J end lost 8 bases, and 5 bases lay between the germline ends. This CDR3 is 11 amino acids long. The CDR3 bases are TGTGCCAGCAGTTTTAAAGAAAAACTGTTTTTT. Amino acid sequence: CASSFKEKLFF.

There are a few counts of this clonotype. The genes are TRBV20-1 and TRBJ2-1, with D perhaps TRBD2 (6 bases). The CDR3 spans 14 residues. The germline V gene encodes CDR1 DFQATT and CDR2 SNEGSKA (reference sequence). Written as DNA, the CDR3 is TGCAGCGCGGGCGGGGCGAGCTCCTACAATGAGCAGTTCTTC. Translating it yields CSAGGASSYNEQFF.

This clonotype was recorded a few times. V gene TRBV3-1 combines with J gene TRBJ2-5; 7 bases agree with TRBD2. The germline V gene encodes CDR1 LGHDT and CDR2 YNNKEL (reference sequence). V shed 0 bases, J shed 6 bases, and the junction held 4 bases outside the gene matches. CDR3 length: 14 amino acids. CDR3 nucleotides: TGTGCCAGCAGCCAAGATCTCAGCGGGAAGACCCAGTACTTC. Translated: CASSQDLSGKTQYF.

There are a few counts of this clonotype. The chain has TRBV20-1 and TRBJ2-1, with D tentatively TRBD1 or TRBD2 (6 bases each). Germline V CDR1 and CDR2: DFQATT, SNEGSKA (reference sequence). This CDR3 comprises 16 residues. The V gene lost 4 bases and the J gene lost 0 bases, with 16 bases spanning the gap. CDR3 in DNA: TGCAGTGCTACCCCTACGGGGGCCCCCTCCTACAATGAGCAGTTCTTC. Translating it yields CSATPTGAPSYNEQFF.

This clonotype was observed many times. This chain links TRBV5-1 with TRBJ2-3, with a tentative D call TRBD1 (5 bases). The germline CDR1 and CDR2 sequences are SGHRS and YFSETQ. This CDR3 is built from 14 residues. Trimming pared 2 bases from V and 4 bases from J, leaving 11 bases between. In nucleotides, the CDR3 is TGCGCCAGCAGCTTAGGGGCACCCCCAGATACGCAGTATTTT. It is translated as CASSLGAPPDTQYF. Variable domain in full (rest from reference TRBV5-1 and TRBJ2-3): KAGVTQTPRYLIKTRGQQVTLSCSPISGHRSVSWYQQTPGQGLQFLFEYFSETQRNKGNFPGRFSGRQFSNSRSEMNVSTLELGDSALYLCASSLGAPPDTQYFGPGTRLTVL.

The CDR3 nucleotides read TGTGCCAGCAGCCTGGGCACAGCCACTGAAGCTTTCTTT. Translation: CASSLGTATEAFF. V gene TRBV7-3 combines with J gene TRBJ1-1; D is unresolved. V was shortened by 5 bases and J by 4 bases, with 11 bases between the two germline ends. The V gene's germline CDR1 is SGHTA and CDR2 FQGTGA. This CDR3 contains 13 residues.

This clonotype was seen at least ten times. The chain has TRBV5-1 and TRBJ2-1, with unresolved D. Germline CDR1 SGHRS, CDR2 YFSETQ. Deletions cut 1 base from V and 8 bases from J, with 7 bases between. The CDR3 length is 12 residues. Here the CDR3 reads CASSLPEDEQFF. The CDR3 DNA is TGCGCCAGCAGCTTGCCGGAAGATGAGCAGTTCTTC.

This clonotype was seen a handful of times. J is TRBJ2-1 and V is TRBV7-4, with 8 bases lining up with TRBD2. Germline V gives CDR1 SGHVT, CDR2 SQSDAQ. CDR3 length equals 15 residues. Trimming removed 7 bases from V and 3 bases from J; junction bases left unmatched: 8. CDR3 nucleotides: TGTGCCAGCACCATCTATGGGACTAGCTACAATGAGCAGTTCTTC. It is translated as CASTIYGTSYNEQFF.

This clonotype has a count of ten or more. V gene TRBV12-3 or TRBV12-4 combines with J gene TRBJ1-2; D possibly corresponds to TRBD1 (5 bases). The ends were cut back, 2 bases at V and 6 bases at J, with 10 bases in the middle. The CDR3 extends over 13 amino acids. CDR3 in DNA: TGTGCCAGCAGTTTACGACAGTGGAATGGCTACACCTTC. Protein: CASSLRQWNGYTF.

This clonotype showed up just a few times. The chain uses TRBV7-9 and TRBJ1-6; unclear D gene. The CDR3 consists of 13 residues. Trimming stripped 3 bases from V and 7 bases from J, with 7 bases between. Germline V lookup: CDR1 SEHNR, CDR2 FQNEAQ (reference sequence). The CDR3 is CASSLEANSPLHF. The CDR3 coding sequence is TGTGCCAGCAGCTTGGAGGCCAATTCACCCCTCCACTTT.

This clonotype has just a few counts. This chain links TRBV7-9 with TRBJ2-7; perhaps TRBD1 as D (5 bases). CDR1 and CDR2 (germline): SEHNR, FQNEAQ (reference sequence). CDR3 length equals 12 residues. V dropped 5 bases and J dropped 9 bases, with 14 bases sitting between them. The CDR3 nucleotides are TGTGCCAGCAGCCACGACGATCAGGGGCAGTACGTC. Its translation is CASSHDDQGQYV.

The chain employs TRBV6-2 or TRBV6-3 and TRBJ2-3; D remains unclear. V was clipped by 3 bases and J by 6 bases, with 4 bases between them. This CDR3 comprises 11 residues. From germline, CDR1 is MNHEY and CDR2 SVGEGT. CDR3: CASSYMDTQYF. The CDR3 coding sequence is TGTGCCAGCAGTTATATGGATACGCAGTATTTT.

This clonotype turned up a few times. The V call is TRBV5-1, the J call TRBJ2-2; D unclear. The CDR3 has 14 residues. Trimming stripped 0 bases from V and 1 base from J, with 4 bases between. Germline V gives CDR1 SGHRS, CDR2 YFSETQ. CDR3 region: CASSLALNTGELFF. The CDR3 region has the DNA TGCGCCAGCAGCTTGGCCCTGAACACCGGGGAGCTGTTTTTT.

This clonotype was seen a handful of times. The chain employs TRBV20-1 and TRBJ2-1, with D possibly TRBD1 on 6 matching bases. V was shortened by 5 bases and J by 8 bases, with 10 bases between the two germline ends. Germline V gene sequence: CDR1 DFQATT, CDR2 SNEGSKA (reference sequence). This CDR3 contains 11 residues. The CDR3 nucleotides read TGCAGTGCTCTGGGGGCGGATGAGCAGTTCTTC. Residues: CSALGADEQFF.

This clonotype was counted between two and nine times. J is TRBJ2-3 and V is TRBV13; 8 bases map to TRBD1. Germline V CDR1 and CDR2: PRHDT, FYEKMQ (reference sequence). Trimming took 5 bases from V and 0 from J; bases not matched to a gene: 4. The CDR3 is 15 residues long. DNA of the CDR3: TGTGCCAGCAGCCCAGGGACAGGAAGCACAGATACGCAGTATTTT. Translated: CASSPGTGSTDTQYF.

This chain connects TRBV9 to TRBJ1-1; no clear D. Germline V gene data show CDR1 as SGDLS and CDR2 as YYNGEE. This CDR3 contains 13 residues. Trimming stripped 0 bases from V and 1 base from J, with 4 bases between. CDR3 sequence reads: CASSVDGNTEAFF. The CDR3 DNA is TGTGCCAGCAGCGTAGACGGGAACACTGAAGCTTTCTTT.

This clonotype has at least ten counts. The gene calls are TRBV7-2 and TRBJ2-5; 8 bases are a match to TRBD1. CDR1 and CDR2 (germline): SGHTA, FQGNSA. The CDR3 contains 14 residues. The V gene end was trimmed by 5 bases and the J gene end by 2 bases; junction bases not matched to a gene: 4. CDR3 sequence (DNA): TGTGCCAGCAGCAACAGGGGGGCGCAAGAGACCCAGTACTTC. As protein: CASSNRGAQETQYF.

This clonotype was observed a few times. The rearrangement uses TRBV4-3 and TRBJ1-5; 7 positions match TRBD1. Trimming took 1 base from V and 5 from J; bases not matched to a gene: 14. CDR3 size: 18 residues. CDR1 is LGHNA and CDR2 is YSLEER in the germline V gene. The DNA of the CDR3 is TGCGCCAGCAGCCAAGCCGTGGCTCGACAGGGAGATGATCAGCCCCAGCATTTT. The encoded protein is CASSQAVARQGDDQPQHF.

The chain combines TRBV4-1 with TRBJ2-1; TRBD2 matches at 13 bases. The CDR3 has 17 amino acids. Germline assignment: CDR1 MGHRA and CDR2 YSYEKL. After removal of 4 bases from V and 5 bases from J, the junction contained 8 bases not matched to a gene. As DNA, the CDR3 is TGCGCCAGCAGCCGAGGACTAGCGGGGGTCCGGGACAATGAGCAGTTCTTC. Translating gives CASSRGLAGVRDNEQFF.